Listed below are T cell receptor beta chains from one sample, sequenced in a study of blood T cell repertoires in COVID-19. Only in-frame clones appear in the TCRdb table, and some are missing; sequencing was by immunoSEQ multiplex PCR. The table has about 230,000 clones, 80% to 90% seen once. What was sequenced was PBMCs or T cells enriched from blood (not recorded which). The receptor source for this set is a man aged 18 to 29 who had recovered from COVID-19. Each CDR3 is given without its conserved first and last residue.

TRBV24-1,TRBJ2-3,ATSEDPSGSTDTQY
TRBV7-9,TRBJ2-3,ASSTGLRNPDTQY
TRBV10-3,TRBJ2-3,AISVFLSPNSTDTQY
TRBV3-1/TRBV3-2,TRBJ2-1,ASSQDKAGGWLSEQF
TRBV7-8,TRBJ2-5,ASSPRRVLEGETQY
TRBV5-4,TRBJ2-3,ASSLVSGLAVTDTQY
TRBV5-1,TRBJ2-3,ASSSGQGSTDTQY
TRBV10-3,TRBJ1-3,AISANSGNTIY
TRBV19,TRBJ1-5,ASSNIGNQPQH
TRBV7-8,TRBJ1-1,ASSLVRNTEAF
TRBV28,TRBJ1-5,ASSFAGTSNQPQH
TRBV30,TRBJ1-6,AWSTGETYNSPLH
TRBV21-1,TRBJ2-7,ASSKVLLTGC